Detailed here is one T cell receptor (beta chain). Its cognate antigen is unknown. CDR3 size: 14 residues. V was clipped by 4 bases and J by 4 bases; unmatched bases: 4. Germline loops: CDR1 SGHTA, CDR2 FQGNSA. TCRdb's copy holds only in-frame clones and misses some; the assay was immunoSEQ multiplex PCR. The sample has about 73,000 clones; around 79% are singletons. These data belong to a study of vaccination effects on CD4 cells after COVID-19. Whole-study findings and limits: Infection- and vaccine-induced clones contracted markedly late after vaccination.

Antigen-specific CD4+ T cell clonotypes were called by their expansion after viral peptide-pool culture in ViraFEST. With about ten days of culture completed, CD4+ T cells were isolated. None of these healthy vaccinees had been infected with SARS-CoV-2 before vaccination. The TCR sequence derives from a human donor who received a COVID-19 vaccine. Sequencing used CD4+ T cells from PBMCs cultured with HCoV-NL63 spike peptides, obtained before COVID-19 vaccination. The V call is TRBV7-2, the J call TRBJ2-5, with 9 bases lining up with TRBD1. CDR3 amino acids: CASSSNRGLETQYF. For the CDR3, the DNA is TGTGCCAGCAGCTCAAACAGGGGGCTAGAGACCCAGTACTTC. Together with reference TRBV7-2 and TRBJ2-5, the CDR3 gives the full variable domain: GAGVSQSPSNKVTEKGKDVELRCDPISGHTALYWYRQSLGQGLEFLIYFQGNSAPDKSGLPSDRFSAERTGGSVSTLTIQRTQQEDSAVYLCASSSNRGLETQYFGPGTRLLVL.